These 11 T cell receptor beta chains share one sample of origin, sequenced in a study of T cell responses to AZD1222 COVID-19 vaccine. Clones were sequenced by immunoSEQ multiplex PCR, and TCRdb holds only the in-frame ones, with some missing. In the table there are about 140,000 clones, roughly 80% of which are singletons. This material consisted of peripheral blood, taken on day 0 of AZD1222 vaccination. These receptors all come from an adult in good health.

The genes are TRBV4-2 and TRBJ2-7; D might be TRBD2 (6 bases). Germline V gene data show CDR1 as LGHNA and CDR2 as YNFKEQ. Trimming removed 1 base at V and 1 base at J, with 8 bases between. This CDR3 has 14 amino acids. CDR3 DNA: TGTGCCAGCAGCCAAGGGGAGGAGTCCTACGAGCAGTACTTC. Translating gives CASSQGEESYEQYF.

This chain uses TRBV7-9 with TRBJ1-1; possibly TRBD1 for D (5 bases). V lost 1 base, J lost 4 bases, and 10 bases lay in between. The CDR3 has 14 residues. Germline CDR1 reads SEHNR; CDR2 reads FQNEAQ (reference sequence). This CDR3 reads CASSLGGPSTEAFF. In nucleotides, the CDR3 is TGTGCCAGCAGCTTAGGGGGCCCAAGCACTGAAGCTTTCTTT.

The genes are TRBV25-1 and TRBJ1-1, with D maybe TRBD1 (6 bases). The V gene lost 6 bases and the J gene lost 11 bases, with 13 bases spanning the gap. This CDR3 has 11 amino acids. CDR1 is MGHDK and CDR2 is SYGVNS in the germline V gene. CDR3 amino acids: CASSRGQSAFF. CDR3 coding DNA: TGTGCCAGCAGCAGGGGTCAGAGCGCTTTCTTT.

This clone has only a few counts. The chain links TRBV9 to TRBJ1-2; 8 bases fit TRBD1. The length of the CDR3 is 14 residues. The V segment lost 0 bases and the J segment 10 bases; nucleotides outside the gene matches: 8. CDR1 is SGDLS and CDR2 is YYNGEE in the germline V gene. CDR3 loop: CASSVETGASLYTF. CDR3 DNA sequence: TGTGCCAGCAGCGTAGAGACAGGGGCGTCCCTCTACACCTTC. Full variable domain (outside the CDR3, taken from reference TRBV9 and TRBJ1-2): DSGVTQTPKHLITATGQRVTLRCSPRSGDLSVYWYQQSLDQGLQFLIQYYNGEERAKGNILERFSAQQFPDLHSELNLSSLELGDSALYFCASSVETGASLYTFGSGTRLTVV.

This rearrangement joins TRBV6-6 to TRBJ2-7; 10 bases align to TRBD1. Per the germline V gene, CDR1 is MNHNY and CDR2 is SVGAGI (reference sequence). The CDR3 runs 16 residues. V was clipped by 0 bases and J by 6 bases; unmatched bases: 8. The CDR3 loop reads CASSYSGDRGLREQYF. CDR3 nucleotides: TGTGCCAGCAGTTACTCGGGGGACAGGGGATTGCGCGAGCAGTACTTC.

This clone was seen a few times. This sequence joins TRBV30 and TRBJ1-6, with D uncertain. V was trimmed by 0 bases and J by 0 bases, leaving 9 bases between them. The CDR3 is 16 amino acids. Germline CDR1 reads GTSNPN; CDR2 reads SVGIG (reference sequence). The CDR3 DNA reads TGTGCCTGGAGTGTAGGAAGTAGCTCCTATAATTCACCCCTCCACTTT. Translated: CAWSVGSSSYNSPLHF.

The chain has TRBV30 and TRBJ2-1; D not certain. This CDR3 contains 11 residues. The V gene's germline CDR1 is GTSNPN and CDR2 SVGIG (reference sequence). The germline V and J ends were trimmed by 4 bases and 5 bases, with 6 bases remaining between them. The CDR3 DNA reads as TGTGCCTGGAATAGGAACAATGAGCAGTTCTTC. This sequence encodes CAWNRNNEQFF.

This clone was detected only a few times. This sample also contains other DNA sequences that code for the same CDR3. The chain is built from TRBV6-1 and TRBJ2-5; 11 bases fit TRBD2. The CDR3 spans 15 residues. The ends lost 3 bases at V and 1 base at J; junction bases unmatched: 1. Per germline, CDR1 MNHNS and CDR2 SASEGT. CDR3 region: CASSELAGGQETQYF. The CDR3 DNA reads TGTGCCAGCAGTGAGCTAGCGGGGGGCCAAGAGACCCAGTACTTC.

The J gene is TRBJ1-3, the V gene TRBV7-8; D unclear. V lost 1 base to trimming and J lost 0 bases, with 10 bases between them. CDR3 length: 16 amino acids. CDR1 and CDR2 (germline): SGHVS, FQNEAQ. The CDR3 DNA reads TGTGCCAGCAGCTTAGAGGGCATGAGCTCTGGAAACACCATATATTTT. Translating it yields CASSLEGMSSGNTIYF.

This clone has more than one count but fewer than ten. The chain recombines TRBV5-6 with TRBJ2-2, with no clear D. The germline V gene has CDR1 SGHDT and CDR2 YYEEEE. This CDR3 comprises 15 residues. Trimming removed 2 bases from V and 1 base from J, with 9 bases in between. The CDR3 DNA reads as TGTGCCAGCAGCTTCTTTGGCCGGAACACCGGGGAGCTGTTTTTT. It specifies CASSFFGRNTGELFF.

The genes are TRBV6-5 and TRBJ1-6, with unresolved D. In germline, CDR1 is MNHEY, CDR2 SVGAGI. Trimming removed 0 bases from V and 7 bases from J, with 10 bases in between. The CDR3 consists of 15 residues. CDR3 DNA: TGTGCCAGCAGTTACTCGACTACCGGAAATTCACCCCTCCACTTT. Encoded protein: CASSYSTTGNSPLHF.